These 32 T cell receptor beta chains were all obtained from the same sample, sequenced in a study of cytomegalovirus exposure and HLA in healthy donors. The PCR was carried out with 60 Vbeta primers and 13 Jbeta primers. Data came from immunoSEQ multiplex PCR; TCRdb stores just in-frame clones and leaves some out. The data contain under 200,000 clones, roughly 85% of them singletons. Sequenced: PBMCs. The source of these receptors is a woman between 35 and 50 years old in good health and CMV-seronegative.

The genes are TRBV25-1 and TRBJ1-2; possibly TRBD1 for D (6 bases). Trimming left V 3 bases short and J 8 bases short, with 7 bases between. The CDR3 consists of 11 residues. Germline-derived CDR1 and CDR2 are MGHDK and SYGVNS. The CDR3, as DNA: TGTGCCAGCAGTGAGGGACAAGGCTACACCTTC. Encoded protein: CASSEGQGYTF.

Note on this clone: Its ends do not fully match the called genes, so a read error is possible. The rearrangement joins TRBV7-2 to TRBJ1-1; 7 nucleotides match TRBD1. Germline-derived CDR1 and CDR2 are SGHTA and FQGNSA. CDR3 size: 16 residues. The CDR3 nucleotides are TGTGCCAGCAGACGAACCGGGACAGAGACGAACAGTGAAGCTTTCTTT. It translates to CASRRTGTETNSEAFF.

This clone was seen just once. The CDR3 here is CASSGGQANTEAFF. CDR3 nucleotide sequence: TGTGCCAGCAGCGGGGGACAGGCGAACACTGAAGCTTTCTTT. The V call is TRBV5-5, the J call TRBJ1-1, with 8 bases lining up with TRBD1. Germline CDR1 SGHKS, CDR2 YYEKEE (reference sequence). After removal of 4 bases from V and 1 base from J, the junction contained 3 bases not matched to a gene. The CDR3 is 14 residues long.

The chain employs TRBV7-2 and TRBJ2-5; no reliable D call. TRBJ2-7 matches the DNA end more closely, so the J call is doubtful. CDR3 length: 12 residues. Germline assignment: CDR1 SGHTA and CDR2 FQGNSA. CDR3 DNA: TGTGCCAGCAGCTTAGACGTGAACGAGCAGTACTTC. Translation: CASSLDVNEQYF.

The J gene is TRBJ2-7, the V gene TRBV10-3; 8 bases agree with TRBD2. This CDR3 contains 13 residues. Germline trimming cut 11 bases from V and 2 bases from J; bases unmatched to any gene: 8. Looked up from germline, CDR1 is ENHRY and CDR2 is SYGVKD. CDR3 sequence: CAAGTSPTYEQYF. The CDR3 DNA reads as TGTGCCGCAGGGACTAGTCCAACCTACGAGCAGTACTTC.

This clone was counted only a few times. The rearrangement joins TRBV4-1 to TRBJ1-4; the match to TRBD1 covers 9 bases. The junction had 6 bases not matched to a gene; V was cut back by 1 base and J by 6 bases. The CDR3 runs 16 residues. Germline V CDR1 and CDR2: MGHRA, YSYEKL. The chain's CDR3 is CASSQVGGQGYEKLFF. In nucleotides, the CDR3 is TGCGCCAGCAGCCAAGTCGGGGGACAGGGTTATGAAAAACTGTTTTTT.

This rearrangement joins TRBV7-9 to TRBJ2-3; D is possibly TRBD1 (6 bases). Germline values: CDR1 SEHNR, CDR2 FQNEAQ (reference sequence). V gave up 8 bases and J gave up 3 bases, with 9 bases separating them. CDR3 size: 12 residues. The CDR3 is CASGTGTDTQYF. Here the CDR3 DNA reads TGTGCCAGCGGAACAGGGACAGATACGCAGTATTTT.

V usage is TRBV5-8 and J usage is TRBJ2-4, with 9 nucleotides matching TRBD1. The J segment lost 6 bases and the V segment lost 4 bases, leaving 8 bases of the junction unmatched. CDR3 length: 15 residues. Germline CDR1 is SGHTS and CDR2 is YDEGEE. CDR3 amino acids: CASSGGQGSGNIQYF. The CDR3 region has the DNA TGTGCCAGCAGCGGAGGACAGGGGTCGGGAAACATTCAGTACTTC.

J is TRBJ1-4 and V is TRBV30, with 9 bases lining up with TRBD1. This CDR3 comprises 12 residues. Trimming at V came to 8 bases and at J to 6 bases, leaving 4 bases not matched to a gene. Germline-derived CDR1 and CDR2 are GTSNPN and SVGIG (reference sequence). CDR3 residues: CAHRGLDEKLFF. As DNA, the CDR3 is TGTGCCCACAGGGGGCTTGATGAAAAACTGTTTTTT.

This sequence joins TRBV10-3 and TRBJ2-2; 8 bases fit TRBD1. From germline, CDR1 is ENHRY and CDR2 SYGVKD. The CDR3 sequence is 15 residues long. V lost 6 bases to trimming and J lost 6 bases; unmatched junction nucleotides: 9. In nucleotides, the CDR3 is TGTGCCATCAGCCTGACAGGGGACGGGTCCGGGGAGCTGTTTTTT. Amino acid sequence: CAISLTGDGSGELFF.

The rearrangement links TRBV11-2 to TRBJ1-2; perhaps TRBD1 as D (5 bases). CDR3 length: 13 residues. Trimming removed 0 bases from V and 6 bases from J, with 8 bases in between. The germline V gene has CDR1 SGHAT and CDR2 FQNNGV. This CDR3 is CASSLDGGHGYTF. Here the CDR3 DNA reads TGTGCCAGCAGCTTAGACGGGGGACATGGCTACACCTTC.

This chain links TRBV27 with TRBJ2-1, with 8 bases matching TRBD2. The CDR3 has 15 amino acids. Losses at the gene ends were 2 bases for V and 9 bases for J; bases not matched to a gene: 9. Germline V CDR1 and CDR2: MNHEY, SMNVEV (reference sequence). Here the CDR3 reads CASSLDFAGGSEQFF. As DNA, the CDR3 is TGTGCCAGCAGTTTAGATTTCGCGGGAGGTTCTGAGCAGTTCTTC.

The chain carries TRBV7-3 and TRBJ2-3, with D possibly TRBD1 on 6 matching bases. The CDR3 has 13 amino acids. The germline CDR1 and CDR2 sequences are SGHTA and FQGTGA. V dropped 5 bases and J dropped 4 bases, with 10 bases sitting between them. CDR3 sequence: CASSPDSPDTQYF. CDR3 nucleotide sequence: TGTGCCAGCAGCCCGGACAGTCCAGATACGCAGTATTTT.

V and J are TRBV10-3 and TRBJ1-1; D unclear. The V gene lost 3 bases and the J gene lost 2 bases, with 7 bases spanning the gap. The length of the CDR3 is 13 residues. CDR1 and CDR2 from the germline V gene are ENHRY and SYGVKD. The CDR3 DNA is TGTGCCATCAGTGATCCCACAAACACTGAAGCTTTCTTT. This codes for CAISDPTNTEAFF.

The chain has TRBV2 and TRBJ1-2, with 9 bases identical to TRBD1. Germline lookup yields CDR1 SNHLY and CDR2 FYNNEI. J was trimmed by 7 bases and V by 7 bases; bases with no gene match: 13. This CDR3 spans 15 amino acids. The CDR3 sequence: CASKQDRGFLGGYTF. In nucleotides, the CDR3 is TGTGCCAGCAAGCAGGACAGGGGCTTTTTGGGTGGCTACACCTTC.

The chain is built from TRBV5-6 and TRBJ2-5, with D possibly being TRBD1 (6 bases). Near its end, the DNA agrees better with TRBJ2-7, so the J call may be wrong. The CDR3 is 13 amino acids. In germline, CDR1 is SGHDT, CDR2 YYEEEE. In DNA form, the CDR3 reads TGTGCCAGCAGCATACTACAGGGCCACGAGCAGTACTTC. Its translation: CASSILQGHEQYF.

The V gene is TRBV5-1, the J gene TRBJ2-2; 11 bases line up with TRBD1. CDR3 length equals 17 residues. The V segment lost 0 bases and the J segment 7 bases; nucleotides outside the gene matches: 8. Looked up from germline, CDR1 is SGHRS and CDR2 is YFSETQ. CDR3 coding DNA: TGCGCCAGCAGCTTGGCCGGGTGGACAGGGGGCTTCGGGGAGCTGTTTTTT. The encoded protein is CASSLAGWTGGFGELFF. The whole variable domain, remainder taken from reference TRBV5-1 and TRBJ2-2, is KAGVTQTPRYLIKTRGQQVTLSCSPISGHRSVSWYQQTPGQGLQFLFEYFSETQRNKGNFPGRFSGRQFSNSRSEMNVSTLELGDSALYLCASSLAGWTGGFGELFFGEGSRLTVL.

About this clone itself: One junction end does not reproduce the germline sequence, and a read error may be involved. V is TRBV6-6 and J is TRBJ1-2; 8 bases map to TRBD1. This CDR3 has 16 amino acids. Germline CDR1 and CDR2: MNHNY and SVGAGI (reference sequence). CDR3 bases: TGTGCCAGCAAACCCCTAGGACAGGGCCTAGCCTATGACTACACCTTC. Translation: CASKPLGQGLAYDYTF.

In this sample, this clone turned up a few times. The genes are TRBV28 and TRBJ2-3; 7 nucleotides match TRBD1. The J segment lost 5 bases and the V segment lost 5 bases, leaving 4 bases of the junction unmatched. This CDR3 comprises 13 residues. CDR1 is MDHEN and CDR2 is SYDVKM in the germline V gene. The CDR3 DNA follows: TGTGCCAGCAGTCGGACAGGAGAAGATACGCAGTATTTT. This gives the protein CASSRTGEDTQYF.

The chain has TRBV6-6 and TRBJ2-7; 10 bases are a match to TRBD2. CDR1 MNHNY and CDR2 SVGAGI come from the germline V gene (reference sequence). J was trimmed by 0 bases and V by 5 bases; bases with no gene match: 7. This CDR3 has 16 residues. CDR3 coding DNA: TGTGCCAGCAGTAATAGCGGGAGGACCCTCTCCTACGAGCAGTACTTC. It specifies CASSNSGRTLSYEQYF.

This clone occurred once. The chain joins TRBV5-1 to TRBJ2-5; 9 bases align to TRBD1. The germline V gene encodes CDR1 SGHRS and CDR2 YFSETQ. The CDR3 sequence is 15 residues long. The junction had 7 bases not matched to a gene; V was cut back by 4 bases and J by 3 bases. The CDR3 bases are TGCGCCAGCAGCGCCCGCCGGACAGGGGAAGAGACCCAGTACTTC. Protein product: CASSARRTGEETQYF. The variable domain in full, completed from reference TRBV5-1 and TRBJ2-5, reads KAGVTQTPRYLIKTRGQQVTLSCSPISGHRSVSWYQQTPGQGLQFLFEYFSETQRNKGNFPGRFSGRQFSNSRSEMNVSTLELGDSALYLCASSARRTGEETQYFGPGTRLLVL.

The chain combines TRBV21-1 with TRBJ1-2. TRBV21-1 is flagged as a pseudogene. The CDR3 is made up of 13 amino acids. CDR3 sequence: CASSKPWGDGYTF. The CDR3 DNA follows: TGTGCCAGCAGCAAACCATGGGGGGATGGCTACACCTTC.

This clone was observed many times. The V and J genes are TRBV10-3 and TRBJ1-2; 8 nucleotides match TRBD1. The CDR3 spans 15 residues. Germline loops: CDR1 ENHRY, CDR2 SYGVKD. V shed 2 bases, J shed 4 bases, and the junction held 6 bases outside the gene matches. Here the CDR3 DNA reads TGTGCCATCAGTGAGGTACAGGGGGTTCTCTATGGCTACACCTTC. It is translated as CAISEVQGVLYGYTF.

The J gene is TRBJ2-7, the V gene TRBV19; 9 bases map to TRBD2. This CDR3 has 17 amino acids. The J segment lost 3 bases and the V segment lost 1 base, leaving 10 bases of the junction unmatched. The V gene's germline CDR1 is LNHDA and CDR2 SQIVND (reference sequence). The CDR3 loop reads CASSIAAGGLGNYEQYF. The CDR3 DNA reads as TGTGCCAGTAGTATAGCAGCGGGGGGCCTCGGGAACTACGAGCAGTACTTC.

The rearrangement joins TRBV6-1 to TRBJ2-7; perhaps TRBD1 as D (7 bases). CDR1 MNHNS and CDR2 SASEGT come from the germline V gene. V lost 5 bases, J lost 2 bases, and 16 bases lay in between. This CDR3 spans 15 amino acids. CDR3 nucleotide sequence: TGTGCCAGCAGTTCGGAGGGGGCGCCCCCCTACGAGCAGTACTTC. It codes for CASSSEGAPPYEQYF.

The CDR3 DNA reads TGTGCCAGCAGCGAAAGGACAGGGAGAACTTTCTTT. This codes for CASSERTGRTFF. V gene TRBV7-6 combines with J gene TRBJ1-1; 8 bases map to TRBD1. The length of the CDR3 is 12 residues. Germline-derived CDR1 and CDR2 are SGHVS and FNYEAQ. The V and J ends lost 5 bases and 12 bases, in that order; junction bases with no gene match: 8.

J is TRBJ1-2 and V is TRBV5-5; TRBD1 agrees at 8 bases. This CDR3 is built from 15 residues. The germline V gene has CDR1 SGHKS and CDR2 YYEKEE (reference sequence). V gave up 4 bases and J gave up 2 bases; unmatched junction bases: 7. The CDR3 loop reads CASSRGQGRNYGYTF. The CDR3 DNA reads as TGTGCCAGCAGCCGCGGACAGGGTAGAAACTATGGCTACACCTTC.

Only a few counts were recorded for this clone. The J gene is TRBJ2-1, the V gene TRBV27, with 16 bases identical to TRBD2. Germline CDR1 reads MNHEY; CDR2 reads SMNVEV (reference sequence). The CDR3 totals 15 residues. V gave up 3 bases and J gave up 10 bases; unmatched junction bases: 3. Written as DNA, the CDR3 is TGTGCCAGCAGTTTTCTGGGACTAGCGGGGGGGGAGCAGTTCTTC. Residues: CASSFLGLAGGEQFF.

The V and J genes are TRBV19 and TRBJ1-5, with unresolved D. This CDR3 contains 15 residues. Between the trimmed V and J ends, which lost 1 base and 3 bases, there was a span of 10 bases. Germline lookup yields CDR1 LNHDA and CDR2 SQIVND (reference sequence). The CDR3 region is CASSIVASINQPQHF. CDR3 sequence (DNA): TGTGCCAGTAGTATAGTTGCCAGTATCAATCAGCCCCAGCATTTT.

The chain couples TRBV6-5 to TRBJ1-1, with no clear D. The V end was cut by 2 bases, the J end by 1 base, with 8 bases between. This CDR3 comprises 14 residues. Per germline, CDR1 MNHEY and CDR2 SVGAGI. CDR3: CASSYQTGNTEAFF. CDR3 nucleotides: TGTGCCAGCAGTTACCAGACGGGGAACACTGAAGCTTTCTTT.

This clone was observed a single time. The chain uses TRBV25-1 and TRBJ2-7; 7 nucleotides align to TRBD2. Germline V gene sequence: CDR1 MGHDK, CDR2 SYGVNS. The J segment lost 4 bases and the V segment lost 6 bases, leaving 6 bases of the junction unmatched. The CDR3 has 13 amino acids. The CDR3 protein is CASRASGGYEQYF. DNA for the CDR3: TGTGCCAGCAGGGCCTCGGGAGGATACGAGCAGTACTTC.

This chain joins TRBV5-1 and TRBJ2-3; TRBD2 aligns across 8 bases. The length of the CDR3 is 15 residues. Trimming at V came to 1 base and at J to 5 bases, leaving 6 bases not matched to a gene. Germline values: CDR1 SGHRS, CDR2 YFSETQ. As DNA, the CDR3 is TGCGCCAGCAGCTTGTCGGGAGGGACGGTAGATACGCAGTATTTT. The encoded protein is CASSLSGGTVDTQYF.